These T cell receptor beta chains were read from a single sample in a study of blood T cell repertoires in COVID-19. Only in-frame clones appear in the TCRdb table, and some are missing; sequencing was by immunoSEQ multiplex PCR. The sample lists 200,000 to 250,000 clones, about nine tenths occurring once. Source material: peripheral blood. These receptors were taken from a woman aged 60-75 years with acute or convalescent COVID-19. CDR3s include the opening cysteine and the closing phenylalanine or tryptophan. Fields, in order: V gene, J gene, D gene, CDR3 protein. A D gene is named only where the DNA matches it firmly.

>TRBV28|TRBJ2-5|TRBD1
CASSAPGQQETQYF
>TRBV6-6|TRBJ1-2|TRBD1
CASSSPTGGNYGYTF
>TRBV10-3|TRBJ1-6|TRBD1
CAISVGQGAESPLHF
>TRBV30|TRBJ1-5|NA
CAWSDLGRGENQPQHF
>TRBV2|TRBJ2-7|TRBD2
CASGRVFEQYF
>TRBV9|TRBJ2-7|NA
CASSPVGVYEQYF
>TRBV11-2|TRBJ1-3|TRBD1
CASSLYTGGSGNTIYF
>TRBV4-2|TRBJ2-7|NA
CASSQPERARGYEQYF
>TRBV5-4|TRBJ2-5|TRBD1
CASSRSAQGAYETQYF
>TRBV27|TRBJ2-1|NA
CASSLSSTSGYNEQFF
>TRBV7-9|TRBJ1-4|NA
CASSLVRVGEKLFF
>TRBV19|TRBJ1-1|TRBD1
CASSSRQGTTEAFF
>TRBV6-5|TRBJ1-6|NA
CASSYRRTERNSPLHF
>TRBV9|TRBJ2-7|NA
CASSVEHSSYEQYF
>TRBV5-1|TRBJ1-1|NA
CASSLTAGEAFF
>TRBV30|TRBJ2-7|NA
CAWSRGYEQYF
>TRBV30|TRBJ2-7|NA
CAWSAIPTGEQYF
>TRBV27|TRBJ2-5|NA
CASAHRDHRETQYF
>TRBV18|TRBJ1-1|NA
CASSPDRQTFEAFF
>TRBV30|TRBJ1-6|TRBD1
CAWSKDRYSSYNSPLHF
>TRBV30|TRBJ1-6|TRBD1
CAWEGTGGESSPLHF
>TRBV13|TRBJ1-6|NA
CASSQGGSSYNSPLHF
>TRBV18|TRBJ2-7|NA
CASSQITSYEQYF
>TRBV7-8|TRBJ1-5|TRBD1
CASGPGTGNNQPQHF
>TRBV30|TRBJ2-1|TRBD2
CAWSYGTSGRQGEQFF
>TRBV19|TRBJ2-3|NA
CASSLKNQKDTQYF
>TRBV10-1|TRBJ2-1|TRBD2
CASSESGLAGRAYNEQFF
>TRBV27|TRBJ2-1|NA
CASSFWGGANSYNEQFF
>TRBV4-1|TRBJ2-7|TRBD2
CASSQEIGLAESYEQYF
>TRBV7-8|TRBJ1-1|TRBD1
CAIPGQGYTEAFF
>TRBV6-1|TRBJ2-6|TRBD1
CASSEDRGSSGANVLTF
>TRBV28|TRBJ1-2|NA
CASSLAGMYDYTF
>TRBV4-2|TRBJ1-2|NA
CASSYSTLRANYGYTF
>TRBV19|TRBJ2-2|TRBD2
CASSLTSGITGELFF
>TRBV3-1/TRBV3-2|TRBJ2-6|NA
CASSQVSSSGANVLTF
>TRBV4-3|TRBJ2-1|NA
CASSQDRGSVGNEQFF
>TRBV5-1|TRBJ1-1|NA
CASSFLQSNTEAFF
>TRBV14|TRBJ2-1|NA
CASSPNGLNEQFF
>TRBV11-2|TRBJ1-1|NA
CASSLVATPLGTEAFF